This T cell receptor beta chain was sequenced during a study of T cells in localized non-small cell lung cancer. The study, taken as a whole, reports: Uninvolved adjacent lung had more T cell clonality than any other tissue, topping tumor.

Only in-frame clones appear in the TCRdb table, and some are missing; sequencing was by immunoSEQ multiplex PCR. This repertoire shows 26,000 or so clones, about 86% found once; its top ten account for 12% to 15%. This clone was counted a single time. Antigen: not known. The CDR3 runs 13 residues. The V and J ends lost 0 bases and 8 bases respectively, with 11 bases between them. The germline V gene has CDR1 SGHRS and CDR2 YFSETQ. The rearrangement joins TRBV5-1 to TRBJ1-2; D perhaps matches TRBD1 (5 bases). The sequence was collected from an older female donor with stage I lung adenocarcinoma. The input for sequencing was peripheral blood, taken before any cancer treatment. This CDR3 reads CASSLGGYLGYTF. The CDR3 coding sequence is TGCGCCAGCAGCTTGGGGGGGTATCTCGGCTACACCTTC.